The 17 T cell receptor beta chains presented below share a single source sample, sequenced in a study of cytomegalovirus exposure and HLA in healthy donors. Both 60 Vbeta primers and 13 Jbeta primers went into the PCR. The table came from immunoSEQ multiplex PCR; TCRdb's copy has only in-frame clones and leaves some out. Here the sample spans 100,000 to 150,000 clones, about 82% being singletons. Sequencing used PBMCs. Receptor source: a man aged 25 to 40 in good health and CMV-seronegative.

This chain joins TRBV9 and TRBJ2-3; D is uncertain. CDR3 size: 16 residues. The germline V and J ends were trimmed by 0 bases and 2 bases, with 13 bases remaining between them. Germline CDR1 SGDLS, CDR2 YYNGEE. In nucleotides, the CDR3 is TGTGCCAGCAGCGTAGAAGGCAGGCAAGTCACAGATACGCAGTATTTT. As protein: CASSVEGRQVTDTQYF. Combining the CDR3 with reference TRBV9 and TRBJ2-3 gives the whole variable domain DSGVTQTPKHLITATGQRVTLRCSPRSGDLSVYWYQQSLDQGLQFLIQYYNGEERAKGNILERFSAQQFPDLHSELNLSSLELGDSALYFCASSVEGRQVTDTQYFGPGTRLTVL.

V gene TRBV5-4 combines with J gene TRBJ1-6, with D perhaps TRBD1 (6 bases). This CDR3 is 17 amino acids long. Germline CDR1 SGHNT, CDR2 YYREEE (reference sequence). Deletions cut 4 bases from V and 7 bases from J, with 21 bases between. Here the CDR3 DNA reads TGTGCCAGCAGCCCGGACCGGGGGGCTCGGACCAATTCACCCCTCCACTTT. Translating gives CASSPDRGARTNSPLHF.

This clone was seen a single time. The rearrangement links TRBV4-1 to TRBJ1-1, with 9 positions matching TRBD1. J gave up 0 bases and V 11 bases, and 16 bases lay outside the gene matches. The CDR3 is 17 amino acids. CDR1 MGHRA and CDR2 YSYEKL come from the germline V gene. The CDR3: CAGPCWRTGAMNTEAFF. DNA of the CDR3: TGCGCCGGCCCATGTTGGCGGACAGGGGCGATGAACACTGAAGCTTTCTTT.

This rearrangement joins TRBV2 to TRBJ2-6; D unclear. Germline V gene data show CDR1 as SNHLY and CDR2 as FYNNEI. Trimming shortened V by 2 bases and J by 2 bases, and 7 bases separated the two germline ends. CDR3 length equals 15 residues. CDR3 bases: TGTGCCAGCAGTGAATCCCGGGCTGGGGCCAACGTCCTGACTTTC. It specifies CASSESRAGANVLTF. The full variable domain, completed using reference TRBV2 and TRBJ2-6, is EPEVTQTPSHQVTQMGQEVILRCVPISNHLYFYWYRQILGQKVEFLVSFYNNEISEKSEIFDDQFSVERPDGSNFTLKIRSTKLEDSAMYFCASSESRAGANVLTFGAGSRLTVL.

This clone counts as medium-sized (0.01 to 0.1%). In nucleotides, the CDR3 is TGTGCCAGCAGTGACTCCTTCACAGATACGCAGTATTTT. It specifies CASSDSFTDTQYF. The V and J genes are TRBV6-1 and TRBJ2-3; D gene uncertain. With 3 bases removed from V and 2 bases from J, the gap between germline ends came to 6 bases. The CDR3 spans 13 residues. Germline loops: CDR1 MNHNS, CDR2 SASEGT.

The V gene is TRBV14, the J gene TRBJ2-7; a weak D match, TRBD2 (5 bases). This CDR3 contains 13 residues. Germline CDR1 is SGHDN and CDR2 is FVKESK. The germline V and J ends were trimmed by 5 bases and 3 bases, with 11 bases remaining between them. The CDR3 is CASSLRTGYEQYF. CDR3 DNA sequence: TGTGCCAGCAGCTTACGGACTGGCTACGAGCAGTACTTC.

The chain has TRBV2 and TRBJ2-7; 9 positions agree with TRBD2. Germline CDR1 reads SNHLY; CDR2 reads FYNNEI. The CDR3 has 13 residues. After removal of 11 bases from V and 5 bases from J, the junction contained 10 bases not matched to a gene. CDR3 in amino acids: CAGSLAGSHEQYF. Here the CDR3 DNA reads TGTGCCGGGTCACTAGCGGGTAGCCACGAGCAGTACTTC.

This chain connects TRBV15 to TRBJ1-1; possible D gene TRBD1, 5 bases. V was cut by 1 base and J by 1 base, with 7 bases left in between. The CDR3 sequence is 14 residues long. Germline CDR1 and CDR2: LNHNV and YYDKDF (reference sequence). The CDR3 here is CATSRARANTEAFF. The DNA of the CDR3 is TGTGCCACCAGCAGAGCCAGGGCGAACACTGAAGCTTTCTTT. Looking up the rest from reference TRBV15 and TRBJ1-1 gives the full variable domain: DAMVIQNPRYQVTQFGKPVTLSCSQTLNHNVMYWYQQKSSQAPKLLFHYYDKDFNNEADTPDNFQSRRPNTSFCFLDIRSPGLGDTAMYLCATSRARANTEAFFGQGTRLTVV.

The chain is built from TRBV5-6 and TRBJ2-1; perhaps TRBD2 as D (5 bases). Germline values: CDR1 SGHDT, CDR2 YYEEEE. With 2 bases removed from V and 5 bases from J, the gap between germline ends came to 11 bases. The CDR3 covers 14 residues. CDR3 sequence: CASSFPRADNEQFF. The CDR3 DNA is TGTGCCAGCAGCTTTCCGAGGGCAGACAATGAGCAGTTCTTC.

This rearrangement joins TRBV7-9 to TRBJ2-5, with TRBD2 matching over 11 bases. The trim removed 5 bases at V and 4 bases at J, leaving 3 bases unmatched. The germline CDR1 and CDR2 sequences are SEHNR and FQNEAQ (reference sequence). CDR3 length equals 14 residues. The CDR3 DNA reads as TGTGCCAGCAGCACCACTAGCGGGGGAGAGACCCAGTACTTC. Translation gives CASSTTSGGETQYF.

This clone was seen just once. This sequence joins TRBV6-6 and TRBJ2-5; a weak D match, TRBD2 (6 bases). V dropped 2 bases and J dropped 2 bases, with 12 bases sitting between them. The CDR3 totals 15 residues. Germline CDR1 reads MNHNY; CDR2 reads SVGAGI (reference sequence). Here the CDR3 reads CASSYVSAGQETQYF. CDR3 DNA sequence: TGTGCCAGCAGTTACGTTTCAGCGGGTCAAGAGACCCAGTACTTC.

The chain carries TRBV5-6 and TRBJ2-1, with D perhaps matching TRBD1 (5 bases). Trimming removed 4 bases from V and 9 bases from J, with 17 bases in between. The CDR3 covers 14 residues. The germline CDR1 and CDR2 sequences are SGHDT and YYEEEE. In DNA, the CDR3 is TGTGCCAGCAGCGGGGCAAAGGGGCGCCTTGAGCAGTTCTTC. It encodes CASSGAKGRLEQFF.

The chain employs TRBV4-3 and TRBJ1-1, with D unclear. V gave up 3 bases and J gave up 4 bases, with 3 bases separating them. The CDR3 sequence is 11 residues long. Germline assignment: CDR1 LGHNA and CDR2 YSLEER. This CDR3 is CASSHGTEAFF. CDR3 nucleotide sequence: TGCGCCAGCAGCCACGGCACTGAAGCTTTCTTT.

The chain carries TRBV27 and TRBJ1-1; 9 bases line up with TRBD1. There are 16 residues in the CDR3. CDR1 and CDR2 from the germline V gene are MNHEY and SMNVEV (reference sequence). V gave up 2 bases and J gave up 5 bases; unmatched junction bases: 9. The CDR3 loop reads CASSLTDRGGRTEAFF. For the CDR3, the DNA is TGTGCCAGCAGTTTAACGGACAGGGGAGGAAGGACTGAAGCTTTCTTT.

The chain is built from TRBV28 and TRBJ1-1; the D gene is possibly TRBD1 (5 bases). There are 17 residues in the CDR3. Germline V lookup: CDR1 MDHEN, CDR2 SYDVKM. V lost 2 bases, J lost 1 base, and 17 bases lay in between. Written as DNA, the CDR3 is TGTGCCAGCAGTTTACGGTTTGGGGCCGGCCCGAACACTGAAGCTTTCTTT. Its translation: CASSLRFGAGPNTEAFF. The full variable domain, rest sourced from reference TRBV28 and TRBJ1-1, is DVKVTQSSRYLVKRTGEKVFLECVQDMDHENMFWYRQDPGLGLRLIYFSYDVKMKEKGDIPEGYSVSREKKERFSLILESASTNQTSMYLCASSLRFGAGPNTEAFFGQGTRLTVV.

The V and J genes are TRBV30 and TRBJ1-4; TRBD1 aligns across 7 bases. J was trimmed by 4 bases and V by 4 bases; bases with no gene match: 3. Per germline, CDR1 GTSNPN and CDR2 SVGIG (reference sequence). The CDR3 covers 13 residues. The CDR3, as DNA: TGTGCCTGGACGACAGGGCATAATGAAAAACTGTTTTTT. Protein product: CAWTTGHNEKLFF.

In its sample, this clone is large. Additional DNA sequences in this sample encode the identical CDR3. The rearrangement links TRBV2 to TRBJ2-5, with 10 bases matching TRBD1. The CDR3 spans 16 residues. V shed 7 bases and J 1 base; nucleotides not matched to a gene: 9. Germline CDR1 SNHLY, CDR2 FYNNEI. CDR3 sequence: CASKRLRDRGQETQYF. DNA for the CDR3: TGTGCCAGCAAGAGACTCCGGGACAGGGGCCAAGAGACCCAGTACTTC. Full variable domain (missing parts from reference TRBV2 and TRBJ2-5): EPEVTQTPSHQVTQMGQEVILRCVPISNHLYFYWYRQILGQKVEFLVSFYNNEISEKSEIFDDQFSVERPDGSNFTLKIRSTKLEDSAMYFCASKRLRDRGQETQYFGPGTRLLVL.